The present TCR beta chain was sequenced within a study of shared clonotypes between healthy human individuals. Study-wide findings and caveats: In contrast to clonotypes shared by all four donors, non-shared clonotypes had lower generation probabilities.

Caucasian adults residing in Nashville, Tennessee made up all the donors. CD45RA+ naive and CD45RA-negative memory subsets were separated from CD4+ cells. V was cut by 5 bases and J by 7 bases, with 11 bases left in between. The CDR3 is 13 residues long. The V gene's germline CDR1 is SNHLY and CDR2 FYNNEI. A word on this clone: Its target is unknown.

Investigators spread the genomic DNA of each subset evenly over several immunoSEQ plates. Produced via immunoSEQ multiplex PCR; TCRdb's table is partial and in-frame only. The data show 2.3 million or so clones, with approximately 93% seen just once and 0.39% held by the top ten. This TCR was recovered from a man aged 18-30 years in good health. Some clones in this sample may be carry-over from other donors' samples. This rearrangement joins TRBV2 to TRBJ1-4; TRBD1 is a possible D gene (5 bases). Sequenced sample: naive CD4+ T cells from PBMCs. Subset noted: CD45RA+ positively selected. The CDR3 DNA sequence: TGTGCCAGCAGTTGGGGACGCGGTGAAAAACTGTTTTTT. Translation gives CASSWGRGEKLFF.